Presented here are 23 T cell receptor beta chains from one specimen sequenced in a study of T cell responses to AZD1222 COVID-19 vaccine (dated by TCRdb to the early 2020s). The sample's time point label is to be understood as: about 28 days (+/-7) after the second vaccine dose. Libraries came from the immunoSEQ multiplex PCR assay. Imported from immuneACCESS, the table was reduced by TCRdb to in-frame sequences with V and J called. These copies leave out some clones; in studies compared against another copy, an unresolved V gene accounts for under half, and the cause of the remainder is not known. For this sample there are under 150,000 clones; approximately 87% appear just once. In total, the top ten clones hold approximately 1.8% of the sample. The input for sequencing was peripheral blood, taken 28 days after the second AZD1222 dose. These TCRs come from an adult who received the AZD1222 COVID-19 vaccine.

The chain joins TRBV19 to TRBJ2-1; D tentatively fits TRBD1 or TRBD2 (5 bases each). The germline CDR1 and CDR2 sequences are LNHDA and SQIVND (reference sequence). CDR3 size: 13 residues. With 4 bases removed from V and 12 bases from J, the gap between germline ends came to 16 bases. The CDR3 loop reads CASSSSGKRGQFF. Here the CDR3 DNA reads TGTGCCAGTAGTAGCTCAGGGAAGAGGGGGCAGTTCTTC.

V gene TRBV6-6 combines with J gene TRBJ2-3; possible D gene TRBD2, 6 bases. This CDR3 has 13 residues. CDR1 is MNHNY, CDR2 SVGAGI, per germline (reference sequence). V was trimmed by 8 bases and J by 3 bases, leaving 12 bases between them. DNA of the CDR3: TGTGCCAGCGGAGGGTCGTGGACAGATACGCAGTATTTT. Residues: CASGGSWTDTQYF.

This chain joins TRBV4-2 and TRBJ2-1, with 8 bases aligning to TRBD2. The CDR3 contains 19 residues. Germline lookup yields CDR1 LGHNA and CDR2 YNFKEQ. The V segment lost 0 bases and the J segment 0 bases; nucleotides outside the gene matches: 10. CDR3 bases: TGTGCCAGCAGCCAAGATTCAGGGGCGGGAGGAAGCTCCTACAATGAGCAGTTCTTC. Its translation: CASSQDSGAGGSSYNEQFF.

The V gene is TRBV7-2, the J gene TRBJ2-7, with 7 bases matching TRBD2. Germline CDR1 reads SGHTA; CDR2 reads FQGNSA. The trim removed 1 base at V and 5 bases at J, leaving 5 bases unmatched. The CDR3 runs 14 residues. The CDR3 region is CASSLEAGVHEQYF. The CDR3 DNA is TGTGCCAGCAGCTTAGAGGCGGGGGTCCACGAGCAGTACTTC.

V and J are TRBV20-1 and TRBJ1-5; possibly TRBD1 for D (5 bases). The CDR3 is 10 amino acids. With 5 bases removed from V and 13 bases from J, the gap between germline ends came to 12 bases. The germline CDR1 and CDR2 sequences are DFQATT and SNEGSKA (reference sequence). CDR3: CSARDLRQHF. Here the CDR3 DNA reads TGCAGTGCTCGGGACCTCAGACAGCATTTT.

The V and J genes are TRBV27 and TRBJ2-1; D may be TRBD1 or TRBD2 (5 bases each). CDR3 size: 19 residues. Germline V CDR1 and CDR2: MNHEY, SMNVEV (reference sequence). The ends were cut back, 4 bases at V and 8 bases at J, with 30 bases in the middle. The CDR3 DNA follows: TGTGCCAGCAGTTCCCCTCGAATGTCAGGGTATCGACTACGGGATGAGCAGTTCTTC. It encodes CASSSPRMSGYRLRDEQFF.

A few counts support this clone. The gene calls are TRBV19 and TRBJ2-4, with 9 bases identical to TRBD1. Trimming took 3 bases from V and 3 from J; bases not matched to a gene: 15. Looked up from germline, CDR1 is LNHDA and CDR2 is SQIVND (reference sequence). The length of the CDR3 is 19 residues. CDR3: CASSIGPGQGAMGKNIQYF. Written as DNA, the CDR3 is TGTGCCAGTAGTATCGGTCCGGGACAGGGTGCGATGGGCAAAAACATTCAGTACTTC. Using reference TRBV19 and TRBJ2-4 for the parts outside the CDR3, the full variable domain is DGGITQSPKYLFRKEGQNVTLSCEQNLNHDAMYWYRQDPGQGLRLIYYSQIVNDFQKGDIAEGYSVSREKKESFPLTVTSAQKNPTAFYLCASSIGPGQGAMGKNIQYFGAGTRLSVL.

This clone showed up just once. The rearrangement uses TRBV10-3 and TRBJ2-5; D is perhaps TRBD1 (6 bases). This CDR3 comprises 13 residues. V gave up 4 bases and J gave up 2 bases, with 8 bases separating them. Germline V gene data show CDR1 as ENHRY and CDR2 as SYGVKD. The CDR3 region is CAISVTGQETQYF. DNA for the CDR3: TGTGCCATCAGTGTAACAGGGCAAGAGACCCAGTACTTC.

The CDR3 bases are TGTGCCAGCAGATCCAGGGATTCACCCCTCCACTTT. Residues: CASRSRDSPLHF. The rearrangement joins TRBV5-4 to TRBJ1-6; D is perhaps TRBD1 (5 bases). The CDR3 length is 12 residues. Germline lookup yields CDR1 SGHNT and CDR2 YYREEE (reference sequence). The V end lost 5 bases, the J end lost 8 bases, and 8 bases lay between the germline ends.

The chain links TRBV14 to TRBJ2-1; 12 positions match TRBD2. Unmatched junction bases numbered 4, after V lost 1 base and J lost 9 bases. Germline CDR1 reads SGHDN; CDR2 reads FVKESK. The CDR3 totals 15 residues. The CDR3 region has the DNA TGTGCCAGCAGCCAAGGGCTAGCGGGAGGGGGTGAGCAGTTCTTC. It translates to CASSQGLAGGGEQFF.

The V and J genes are TRBV2 and TRBJ2-1, with D possibly matching TRBD1 (5 bases). Trimming removed 7 bases from V and 3 bases from J, with 19 bases in between. Germline CDR1 and CDR2: SNHLY and FYNNEI. The CDR3 contains 16 residues. The CDR3 sequence: CASTAPARVLYNEQFF. The CDR3, as DNA: TGTGCCAGCACCGCCCCCGCCAGGGTTCTCTACAATGAGCAGTTCTTC.

This clone has more than one count but fewer than ten. The CDR3 nucleotides are TGTGCCAGTAGCTCCCCCGGCAGGGGCGGCTATGGCTACACCTTC. Protein: CASSSPGRGGYGYTF. This rearrangement joins TRBV19 to TRBJ1-2; D may be TRBD1 (6 bases). Trimming took 6 bases from V and 4 from J, leaving 18 bases between them. The CDR3 contains 15 residues. Germline V gene sequence: CDR1 LNHDA, CDR2 SQIVND (reference sequence). Full variable domain (remainder filled in from reference TRBV19 and TRBJ1-2): DGGITQSPKYLFRKEGQNVTLSCEQNLNHDAMYWYRQDPGQGLRLIYYSQIVNDFQKGDIAEGYSVSREKKESFPLTVTSAQKNPTAFYLCASSSPGRGGYGYTFGSGTRLTVV.

This chain connects TRBV2 to TRBJ2-6, with 9 nucleotides matching TRBD2. The CDR3 consists of 17 residues. V lost 6 bases and J lost 4; bases outside the gene matches: 10. The germline gives CDR1 SNHLY, CDR2 FYNNEI. CDR3 nucleotide sequence: TGTGCCAGCAGACCGGGACTAGCCGCGTCCGGGGCCAACGTCCTGACTTTC. Amino acids: CASRPGLAASGANVLTF.

The V and J genes are TRBV12-5 and TRBJ1-2; weak D call: TRBD1 (5 bases). The CDR3 extends over 13 amino acids. V was clipped by 1 base and J by 7 bases, with 10 bases between them. In germline, CDR1 is LGHNT, CDR2 FRNRAP. CDR3 residues: CASGLAGYSGYTF. The CDR3 bases are TGTGCTAGTGGTTTGGCAGGGTACTCTGGCTACACCTTC.

The chain combines TRBV6-4 with TRBJ2-3, with D possibly matching TRBD1 (7 bases). CDR3 size: 15 residues. V was shortened by 0 bases and J by 3 bases, with 10 bases between the two germline ends. Germline V CDR1 and CDR2: MRHNA, SNTAGT. The CDR3 DNA sequence: TGTGCCAGCAGTGACTCTCAGGGGGGTACAGATACGCAGTATTTT. Protein sequence: CASSDSQGGTDTQYF.

The chain employs TRBV27 and TRBJ2-1, with TRBD1 as a possible D gene (5 bases). The CDR3 loop spans 12 amino acids. Germline V gives CDR1 MNHEY, CDR2 SMNVEV (reference sequence). V was shortened by 4 bases and J by 9 bases, with 10 bases between the two germline ends. CDR3 residues: CASSSPRAEQFF. In nucleotides, the CDR3 is TGTGCCAGCAGTTCCCCCAGGGCTGAGCAGTTCTTC.

CDR3 residues: CASSLFLSPNTGELFF. The CDR3, as DNA: TGTGCCAGCAGCTTGTTCCTCTCCCCCAACACCGGGGAGCTGTTTTTT. The rearrangement uses TRBV5-4 and TRBJ2-2; D is undetermined. CDR1 SGHNT and CDR2 YYREEE come from the germline V gene (reference sequence). Trimming left V 1 base short and J 2 bases short, with 12 bases between. This CDR3 contains 16 residues.

This sequence joins TRBV7-2 and TRBJ2-7, with 7 bases fitting TRBD2. The V gene's germline CDR1 is SGHTA and CDR2 FQGNSA. Trimming took 3 bases from V and 0 from J; bases not matched to a gene: 5. The CDR3 has 15 amino acids. Here the CDR3 DNA reads TGTGCCAGCAGCTTCACTAGCGCCCTCTCCTACGAGCAGTACTTC. The encoded protein is CASSFTSALSYEQYF. Looking up the rest from reference TRBV7-2 and TRBJ2-7 gives the full variable domain: GAGVSQSPSNKVTEKGKDVELRCDPISGHTALYWYRQSLGQGLEFLIYFQGNSAPDKSGLPSDRFSAERTGGSVSTLTIQRTQQEDSAVYLCASSFTSALSYEQYFGPGTRLTVT.

The rearrangement links TRBV4-3 to TRBJ1-2; D is unresolved. CDR3 length: 14 amino acids. Trimming shortened V by 0 bases and J by 5 bases, and 10 bases separated the two germline ends. Germline assignment: CDR1 LGHNA and CDR2 YSLEER. This CDR3 reads CASSQDIGKYGYTF. Written as DNA, the CDR3 is TGCGCCAGCAGCCAAGACATCGGGAAGTATGGCTACACCTTC.

The CDR3 loop reads CASSHPAGDGYTF. The CDR3 DNA sequence: TGTGCCAGCAGCCACCCGGCCGGCGATGGCTACACCTTC. This chain links TRBV3-1 (or the pseudogene TRBV3-2) with TRBJ1-2; D ambiguous. Trimming removed 3 bases from V and 6 bases from J, with 11 bases in between. The CDR3 contains 13 residues. Germline CDR1 is LGHDT and CDR2 is YNNKEL (reference sequence).

This chain joins TRBV5-6 and TRBJ1-6; 7 bases line up with TRBD1. Trimming cost V 1 base and J 9 bases; bases outside gene matches: 4. Germline V gene data show CDR1 as SGHDT and CDR2 as YYEEEE. The CDR3 consists of 14 residues. CDR3 nucleotides: TGTGCCAGCAGCTTGCAGGGGGACGGTTCACCCCTCCACTTT. This encodes CASSLQGDGSPLHF.

The chain joins TRBV9 to TRBJ2-7; D uncertain. The CDR3 extends over 13 amino acids. Trimming removed 4 bases from V and 5 bases from J, with 13 bases in between. The germline V gene has CDR1 SGDLS and CDR2 YYNGEE. In DNA, the CDR3 is TGTGCCAGCAGCCCGTTCGTCCGGGACGAGCAGTACTTC. It encodes CASSPFVRDEQYF.

The V call is TRBV5-5, the J call TRBJ2-5; TRBD1 is a possible D gene (6 bases). V lost 4 bases to trimming and J lost 4 bases, with 17 bases between them. The germline CDR1 and CDR2 sequences are SGHKS and YYEKEE (reference sequence). This CDR3 spans 15 amino acids. CDR3 loop: CASSQLPTGLETQYF. The DNA for the CDR3 is TGTGCCAGCAGCCAACTCCCGACAGGTTTAGAGACCCAGTACTTC.